A selection of T cell receptor beta chains follows, all from one sample in a study of cytomegalovirus exposure and HLA in healthy donors. Sequencing was performed with immunoSEQ multiplex PCR; in TCRdb, only in-frame clones are kept and a portion is missing. Its table lists 150,000 to 200,000 clones. The sequenced sample consisted of PBMCs. These receptors were taken from a man younger than 40 in good health and CMV-seronegative. Each CDR3 is given without its conserved first and last residue. Each record gives: V gene, CDR3 protein.

V: TRBV6-5; CDR3: ASSLSGTGTNIQY
V: TRBV5-1; CDR3: ASSLDVQGSEAF
V: TRBV11-3; CDR3: ASRQGEAKNIQY
V: TRBV5-1; CDR3: ASSLPGSEQY
V: TRBV9; CDR3: ASSGTGLAGFSEQF
V: TRBV27; CDR3: ASTLSRDFTDTQY
V: TRBV18; CDR3: ASSSLLPGAGTYEQY
V: TRBV27; CDR3: ASSPNPPGLAGEDETQY
V: TRBV9; CDR3: ASSTRRLDEAQY
V: TRBV29-1; CDR3: SVDLGQGTGTEAF
V: TRBV7-9; CDR3: ASSSRDTTTNEKLF
V: TRBV12-5; CDR3: ASGLMPGRETQY
V: TRBV27; CDR3: ASSLSPVLGGRAEAF
V: TRBV2; CDR3: ASSERVAQPQH
V: TRBV6-5; CDR3: ASSPRDRGNQPQH
V: TRBV5-6; CDR3: ASSLRGTNEKLF
V: TRBV5-1; CDR3: ASSLWETGGDQY
V: TRBV4-3; CDR3: ASSQQTSGSDEQY
V: TRBV7-7; CDR3: ASSLNPGSGGRQY
V: TRBV7-8; CDR3: ASSETGTLTYEQY
V: TRBV11-3; CDR3: ASSPRSDTEAF
V: TRBV6-5; CDR3: ASSPNRDDQPQH
V: TRBV19; CDR3: ASSPRGESLH
V: TRBV10-3; CDR3: AISVGTSGYNYEQY
V: TRBV25-1; CDR3: ASRRGTDYGYT
V: TRBV7-6; CDR3: ASSFSPGTNTGELF
V: TRBV2; CDR3: ASSEVMREETQY
V: TRBV6-6; CDR3: ASSYPTRGGSNTQY
V: TRBV6-1; CDR3: ASSEGGEEAQH
V: TRBV15; CDR3: ATSRGDAGVGETQY
V: TRBV7-3; CDR3: ASSSFERSSYNEQF
V: TRBV10-3; CDR3: AISLGQGRPYEQY
V: TRBV5-1; CDR3: ASSLQGAGELF
V: TRBV10-2; CDR3: ASSHGGSEAF
V: TRBV11-2; CDR3: ASSQGWTGATGELF
V: TRBV29-1; CDR3: SAHIAGVYEQY
V: TRBV5-5; CDR3: ASSFVSGTGGSGELF
V: TRBV5-1; CDR3: ASKSLAGSYEQY
V: TRBV30; CDR3: AWLSREGNAYNEQF
V: TRBV7-9; CDR3: ASSFTSGSYEQY
V: TRBV6-1; CDR3: ASSDQGLFSGNTIY
V: TRBV7-2; CDR3: ASRGGTGFTEAF